Following are 16 T cell receptor beta chains from one sample sequenced in a study of Graves' ophthalmopathy and Graves' hyperthyroidism. Transcripts of RNA were the source for amplifying TCR beta CDR3 regions. First-round RT-PCR employed HTBI primers, with a second-round multiplex PCR after it. TCRdb itself ran the multiplex PCR reads through MiXCR, one entry per CDR3 protein. The sample holds roughly 480,000 distinct CDR3 sequences, about 15% seen once. The specimen sequenced was blood. The receptor set was obtained from a woman in her 30s with Graves' ophthalmopathy.

This rearrangement joins TRBV18 to TRBJ1-2; D not resolved. In germline, CDR1 is KGHSH, CDR2 LQKENI. V was shortened by 3 bases and J by 1 base, with 9 bases between the two germline ends. The length of the CDR3 is 14 residues. CDR3 in amino acids: CASSPSYDNYGYTF. In DNA form, the CDR3 reads TGTGCCAGCTCACCGTCGTATGATAACTATGGCTACACCTTC.

This chain joins TRBV6-5 and TRBJ2-7; 7 positions match TRBD1. With V trimmed by 0 bases and J by 2 bases, 4 bases remained unmatched. This CDR3 is built from 15 residues. Germline CDR1 and CDR2: MNHEY and SVGAGI. CDR3 in amino acids: CASSYSDRATYEQYF. The CDR3 region has the DNA TGTGCCAGCAGTTACTCCGACAGGGCCACCTACGAGCAGTACTTC.

This clonotype was counted at least ten times. The CDR3 sequence is CASSYPLAEEYSYEQYF. As DNA, the CDR3 is TGTGCCAGCAGTTACCCTCTAGCGGAAGAATACTCCTACGAGCAGTACTTC. The rearrangement joins TRBV6-2 or TRBV6-3 to TRBJ2-7; 7 bases match TRBD2. The V segment lost 2 bases and the J segment 0 bases; nucleotides outside the gene matches: 10. CDR1 and CDR2 from the germline V gene are MNHEY and SVGEGT. The CDR3 is made up of 17 amino acids.

Details on this clonotype: Relative to the germline gene, one junction end is altered; a read error may explain this. CDR3 region: CASTRQGWFYDEKFF. As DNA, the CDR3 is TGTGCCAGCACTAGACAGGGGTGGTTTTACGATGAGAAGTTCTTC. The chain links TRBV6-1 to TRBJ2-4; 8 bases map to TRBD1. Germline V gene lookup returns CDR1 MNHNS and CDR2 SASEGT. The CDR3 runs to 15 residues.

There are many counts of this clonotype. V is TRBV6-1 and J is TRBJ2-4; the D gene is possibly TRBD1 (6 bases). Trimming took off 6 bases at V and 7 bases at J, with 13 bases between the two ends. The CDR3 extends over 13 amino acids. The germline V gene encodes CDR1 MNHNS and CDR2 SASEGT. The CDR3 nucleotides read TGTGCCAGCAGCCCAGGGGATTGGAACATTCAGTACTTC. It codes for CASSPGDWNIQYF.

This clonotype was observed at least ten times. The chain uses TRBV27 and TRBJ1-2; D gene uncertain. Trimming cost V 2 bases and J 8 bases, with 12 bases left between them. The CDR3 loop spans 13 amino acids. Germline V gives CDR1 MNHEY, CDR2 SMNVEV (reference sequence). The CDR3 here is CASSLMSGNGYTF. The CDR3 DNA reads TGTGCCAGCAGTTTAATGTCTGGAAACGGCTACACCTTC.

This clonotype was observed at least ten times. The rearrangement joins TRBV28 to TRBJ1-3, with 7 bases lining up with TRBD1. The CDR3 loop spans 15 amino acids. V dropped 5 bases and J dropped 4; count of bases not matched to a gene: 8. CDR1 is MDHEN and CDR2 is SYDVKM in the germline V gene. The CDR3 is CASSGQARGGNTIYF. DNA of the CDR3: TGTGCCAGCAGTGGACAGGCCCGGGGCGGAAACACCATATATTTT.

This clonotype was detected only a few times. A read error is possible here, since a much larger clone lies one base away. The V gene is TRBV12-3 or TRBV12-4, the J gene TRBJ2-6; tentative D call: TRBD1 (5 bases). This CDR3 comprises 15 residues. The CDR3 region has the DNA TGTGCCAGCAGTGTTTTTGTCTCTGGGGCCTACGTCCTGACTTTC. Translated: CASSVFVSGAYVLTF.

The rearrangement joins TRBV28 to TRBJ1-1; D is ambiguous. The ends were cut back, 6 bases at V and 4 bases at J, with 12 bases in the middle. From germline, CDR1 is MDHEN and CDR2 SYDVKM. The CDR3 sequence is 13 residues long. CDR3 in DNA: TGTGCCAGCAGCTGGGGAGGCAGCACTGAAGCTTTCTTT. Translated, it gives CASSWGGSTEAFF.

The chain is built from TRBV12-3 or TRBV12-4 and TRBJ1-5, with no clear D. Trimming shortened V by 6 bases and J by 4 bases, and 10 bases separated the two germline ends. The CDR3 length is 13 residues. Here the CDR3 DNA reads TGTGCCAGCAGGCGTACGAGAAATCAGCCCCAGCATTTT. Translating gives CASRRTRNQPQHF.

This rearrangement joins TRBV12-3 or TRBV12-4 to TRBJ1-1; 8 nucleotides match TRBD1. V shed 6 bases, J shed 6 bases, and the junction held 9 bases outside the gene matches. This CDR3 comprises 14 residues. CDR3: CASSITGGASEAFF. CDR3 bases: TGTGCCAGCAGCATCACAGGGGGAGCCTCTGAAGCTTTCTTT.

The chain has TRBV20-1 and TRBJ2-5; TRBD2 agrees at 8 bases. The CDR3 is 12 amino acids. Germline assignment: CDR1 DFQATT and CDR2 SNEGSKA (reference sequence). CDR3 coding DNA: TGCAGCCGGGGGGGAGCGGGGTGGACCCAGTACTTC. Protein product: CSRGGAGWTQYF.

There are many counts of this clonotype. The chain uses TRBV6-5 and TRBJ1-2; 9 bases fit TRBD1. The length of the CDR3 is 16 residues. The germline CDR1 and CDR2 sequences are MNHEY and SVGAGI. Trimming took 2 bases from V and 8 from J; bases not matched to a gene: 12. Here the CDR3 DNA reads TGTGCCAGCAGTTACCTGTCTGGGACAGGGTGGGTCGGCTACACCTTC. Its translation: CASSYLSGTGWVGYTF.

This clonotype was seen repeatedly, ten times or more. V gene TRBV20-1 combines with J gene TRBJ2-7; 11 bases agree with TRBD2. The CDR3 is 13 residues long. CDR1 and CDR2 from the germline V gene are DFQATT and SNEGSKA (reference sequence). V gave up 6 bases and J gave up 4 bases; unmatched junction bases: 5. The CDR3 sequence is CSAVGTSGYEQYF. The CDR3, as DNA: TGCAGTGCGGTAGGGACTAGCGGATACGAGCAGTACTTC.

The chain has TRBV6-5 and TRBJ1-2, with D perhaps matching TRBD1 (6 bases). Germline CDR1 MNHEY, CDR2 SVGAGI. The CDR3 contains 14 residues. Trimming stripped 2 bases from V and 4 bases from J, with 11 bases between. The CDR3 region is CASSYDRTLYGYTF. The CDR3 DNA is TGTGCCAGCAGTTACGACAGGACGCTCTATGGCTACACCTTC.

This clonotype was observed at least ten times. One end of the junction varies from germline; a read error may be responsible. The chain employs TRBV6-5 and TRBJ1-1; no definite D call. CDR3 length equals 13 residues. Per germline, CDR1 MNHEY and CDR2 SVGAGI. The CDR3 region is CASSYEWNSEAFF. The CDR3 bases are TGTGCCAGCAGTTACGAGTGGAACTCTGAAGCTTTCTTT.